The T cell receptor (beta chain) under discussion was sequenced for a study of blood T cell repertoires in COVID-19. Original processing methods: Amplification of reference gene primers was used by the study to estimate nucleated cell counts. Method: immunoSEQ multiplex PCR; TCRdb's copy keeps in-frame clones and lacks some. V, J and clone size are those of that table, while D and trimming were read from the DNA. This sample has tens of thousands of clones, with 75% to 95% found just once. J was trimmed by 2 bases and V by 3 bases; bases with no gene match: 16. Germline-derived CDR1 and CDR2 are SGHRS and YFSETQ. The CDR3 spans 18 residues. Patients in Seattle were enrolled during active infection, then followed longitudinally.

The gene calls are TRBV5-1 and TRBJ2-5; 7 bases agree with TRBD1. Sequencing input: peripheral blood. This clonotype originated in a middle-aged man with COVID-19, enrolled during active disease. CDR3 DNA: TGCGCCAGCAGCTCCGGCGGGTCGACCGGGACAGCACAAGAGACCCAGTACTTC. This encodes CASSSGGSTGTAQETQYF. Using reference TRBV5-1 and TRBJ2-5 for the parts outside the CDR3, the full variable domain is KAGVTQTPRYLIKTRGQQVTLSCSPISGHRSVSWYQQTPGQGLQFLFEYFSETQRNKGNFPGRFSGRQFSNSRSEMNVSTLELGDSALYLCASSSGGSTGTAQETQYFGPGTRLLVL.